A single sample gave rise to the 5 T cell receptor beta chains below, sequenced in a study of immune evolution from preneoplasia to lung adenocarcinoma. Libraries were prepared by immunoSEQ multiplex PCR; TCRdb keeps only in-frame clonotypes and omits some of them. The data hold 14,000 or so clones, with approximately 85% observed a single time. The sample comprised FFPE lung adenocarcinoma in situ tissue. These receptors all come from an older donor with lung adenocarcinoma.

V is TRBV5-1 and J is TRBJ2-2, with D unclear. Per germline, CDR1 SGHRS and CDR2 YFSETQ. The CDR3 covers 15 residues. Trimming removed 7 bases from V and 2 bases from J, with 15 bases in between. The CDR3 loop is CASGLGTGNTGELFF. CDR3 coding DNA: TGCGCCAGCGGTCTAGGTACCGGAAACACCGGGGAGCTGTTTTTT.

V is TRBV7-9 and J is TRBJ2-5; D remains unclear. The CDR3 consists of 13 residues. In germline, CDR1 is SEHNR, CDR2 FQNEAQ (reference sequence). The V end was cut by 5 bases, the J end by 5 bases, with 12 bases between. CDR3 sequence: CASSAWARETQYF. The DNA of the CDR3 is TGTGCCAGCAGCGCGTGGGCGAGGGAGACCCAGTACTTC.

The genes are TRBV18 and TRBJ1-5; no clear D. Germline values: CDR1 KGHSH, CDR2 LQKENI. The germline V and J ends were trimmed by 6 bases and 5 bases, with 11 bases remaining between them. The CDR3 contains 13 residues. CDR3 sequence (DNA): TGTGCCAGCTCCCCTCTTCGAGATCAGCCCCAGCATTTT. This gives the protein CASSPLRDQPQHF.

The V and J genes are TRBV6-6 and TRBJ2-6; no definite D call. V was clipped by 8 bases and J by 1 base, with 9 bases between them. CDR1 is MNHNY and CDR2 is SVGAGI in the germline V gene (reference sequence). The CDR3 has 14 amino acids. For the CDR3, the DNA is TGTGCCAGCGATGGCGGTTCTGGGGCCAACGTCCTGACTTTC. The encoded protein is CASDGGSGANVLTF.

The chain uses TRBV7-9 and TRBJ1-4; possibly TRBD1 for D (6 bases). V lost 3 bases and J 5 bases, leaving 13 bases between the germline ends. This CDR3 is 15 amino acids long. The V gene's germline CDR1 is SEHNR and CDR2 FQNEAQ (reference sequence). This chain's CDR3 is CASSLAGQINEKLFF. The CDR3 DNA reads TGTGCCAGCAGCTTGGCAGGACAGATAAATGAAAAACTGTTTTTT.